These 14 T cell receptor beta chains came from one sample sequenced in a study of CD8+CD57+ T cells in acquired aplastic anemia. Genomic DNA was employed as the template in profiling TCR beta VDJ and CDR3. Using its own MiXCR run on the reads, TCRdb lists one record per CDR3 protein. The sample carries just over 450,000 distinct CDR3 sequences, approximately 33% recorded once. Previously, flow cytometry had revealed CD8+CD57+ cell expansion in the patients chosen for sequencing. Sequencing was done on a sample of sorted CD4+, CD8+, or CD8+CD57+ T cells (not recorded which) from PBMCs. These receptors originate from a human donor with aplastic anemia.

This clonotype was observed once. Since a much larger clone is just one base distant, this may be a read error. V gene TRBV5-1 combines with J gene TRBJ1-6, with 7 bases aligning to TRBD1. This CDR3 comprises 16 residues. With V trimmed by 3 bases and J by 7 bases, 10 bases remained unmatched. Germline loops: CDR1 SGHRS, CDR2 YFSETQ. CDR3 sequence: CASSSAQRGLNSPLHF. As DNA, the CDR3 is TGCGCCAGCAGCTCGGCTCAGAGGGGGCTGAATTCACCCCTCCACTTT.

This chain uses TRBV30 with TRBJ1-1; 8 bases align to TRBD1. Losses at the gene ends were 2 bases for V and 0 bases for J; bases not matched to a gene: 8. There are 16 residues in the CDR3. Germline V gene data show CDR1 as GTSNPN and CDR2 as SVGIG (reference sequence). The CDR3 DNA follows: TGTGCCTGGAGTCGACGTCGACAGGGGTTGAACACTGAAGCTTTCTTT. The encoded protein is CAWSRRRQGLNTEAFF.

The gene calls are TRBV20-1 and TRBJ2-7; TRBD2 matches at 7 bases. The CDR3 length is 14 residues. J was trimmed by 3 bases and V by 2 bases; bases with no gene match: 7. The V gene's germline CDR1 is DFQATT and CDR2 SNEGSKA (reference sequence). CDR3 protein: CSARPGTILYEQYF. DNA for the CDR3: TGCAGTGCTAGACCGGGGACTATTCTCTACGAGCAGTACTTC.

The V call is TRBV5-1, the J call TRBJ1-1; possibly TRBD1 for D (6 bases). Deletions cut 0 bases from V and 1 base from J, with 10 bases between. Germline V gives CDR1 SGHRS, CDR2 YFSETQ. The length of the CDR3 is 15 residues. DNA for the CDR3: TGCGCCAGCAGCTTGGAGTGGGGACAGAACACTGAAGCTTTCTTT. The encoded protein is CASSLEWGQNTEAFF.

This clonotype was observed at least ten times. As DNA, the CDR3 is TGTGCCAGCAGCCCCAGCGGGAACGCCGAGCAGTACTTC. Translation: CASSPSGNAEQYF. J is TRBJ2-7 and V is TRBV2; 7 bases line up with TRBD2. V lost 6 bases to trimming and J lost 6 bases; unmatched junction nucleotides: 8. The CDR3 is 13 residues long. Germline V gene sequence: CDR1 SNHLY, CDR2 FYNNEI.

V is TRBV7-8 and J is TRBJ2-7, with D possibly being TRBD1 (6 bases). CDR3 length: 16 amino acids. The V end lost 2 bases, the J end lost 1 base, and 15 bases lay between the germline ends. Germline CDR1 is SGHVS and CDR2 is FQNEAQ. The CDR3 sequence: CASSLRAGTLSYEQYF. CDR3 coding DNA: TGTGCCAGCAGCTTAAGGGCTGGGACACTTTCCTACGAGCAGTACTTC.

This rearrangement joins TRBV10-3 to TRBJ2-7; D gene ambiguous. V shed 5 bases and J shed 2 bases, with 4 bases lying between them. The germline gives CDR1 ENHRY, CDR2 SYGVKD. The CDR3 runs 11 residues. CDR3 protein: CAISSAYEQYF. The CDR3 DNA reads as TGTGCCATCAGTTCAGCCTACGAGCAGTACTTC.

This clonotype was observed many times. This chain connects TRBV29-1 to TRBJ2-7; the D gene could be TRBD1 or TRBD2 (5 bases each). The CDR3 loop spans 12 amino acids. V lost 4 bases to trimming and J lost 9 bases, with 16 bases between them. In germline, CDR1 is SQVTM, CDR2 ANQGSEA. For the CDR3, the DNA is TGCAGCGTTGTTAGAGACGGGACGATGCAGTACTTC. Its protein is CSVVRDGTMQYF.

This clonotype was recorded at least ten times. J is TRBJ2-7 and V is TRBV19; 7 bases fit TRBD1. The CDR3 has 14 residues. The V gene end was trimmed by 5 bases and the J gene end by 2 bases; junction bases not matched to a gene: 6. Germline V lookup: CDR1 LNHDA, CDR2 SQIVND (reference sequence). Here the CDR3 reads CASSSRGSPYEQYF. In nucleotides, the CDR3 is TGTGCCAGTAGTTCCAGGGGGTCCCCCTACGAGCAGTACTTC.

The gene calls are TRBV3-1 and TRBJ1-2; D possibly corresponds to TRBD1 (6 bases). CDR1 LGHDT and CDR2 YNNKEL come from the germline V gene (reference sequence). The CDR3 has 16 residues. Trimming left V 3 bases short and J 4 bases short, with 18 bases between. The CDR3 nucleotides are TGTGCCAGCAGCCAGCTGCGATCCAGGACAGTCTATGGCTACACCTTC. It yields the protein CASSQLRSRTVYGYTF.

This clonotype came up a few times. The chain combines TRBV6-6 with TRBJ1-2, with 8 bases aligning to TRBD1. The CDR3 covers 15 residues. V dropped 5 bases and J dropped 4; count of bases not matched to a gene: 9. The germline V gene has CDR1 MNHNY and CDR2 SVGAGI (reference sequence). For the CDR3, the DNA is TGTGCCAGCAGTGCATCGACAGGGGCAAGCTATGGCTACACCTTC. Residues: CASSASTGASYGYTF.

This clonotype was observed at least ten times. The V and J genes are TRBV7-2 and TRBJ1-6; D is undetermined. Trimming took 1 base from V and 10 from J, leaving 11 bases between them. The CDR3 covers 14 residues. Germline V gene lookup returns CDR1 SGHTA and CDR2 FQGNSA. CDR3 sequence reads: CASSLVRRQSPLHF. The CDR3 DNA follows: TGTGCCAGCAGCTTAGTTAGGCGTCAGTCACCCCTCCACTTT.

This clonotype was seen many times. The rearrangement links TRBV25-1 to TRBJ1-1, with D perhaps TRBD1 (5 bases). There are 13 residues in the CDR3. Trimming stripped 6 bases from V and 1 base from J, with 9 bases between. Germline V CDR1 and CDR2: MGHDK, SYGVNS. CDR3 in DNA: TGTGCCAGCAGCCTCACAGGGAACACTGAAGCTTTCTTT. Translating gives CASSLTGNTEAFF.

This clonotype was seen a handful of times. The rearrangement joins TRBV6-1 to TRBJ1-3; D uncertain. Germline CDR1 is MNHNS and CDR2 is SASEGT. The CDR3 contains 16 residues. Trimming stripped 3 bases from V and 0 bases from J, with 12 bases between. This CDR3 is CASSEAQVHSGNTIYF. For the CDR3, the DNA is TGTGCCAGCAGTGAGGCCCAAGTACACTCTGGAAACACCATATATTTT.